The text below deals with one TCR beta chain. This specimen includes other DNA sequences encoding the same CDR3. About 33,000 T cell genomes (about 0.2 ug DNA) went into each sorted-subset replicate. Assay: immunoSEQ multiplex PCR; the TCRdb copy retains only in-frame clones and omits some. The sample records some 2,000,000 clones, approximately 95% being singletons. This entry comes from a study of shared clonotypes between healthy human individuals. Specimen: naive CD4+ T cells sorted from blood. As for subset: CD45RA+ positively selected. This TCR derives from a man between 18 and 35 years old in good health.

The chain's CDR3 is CASSLVAGGSYEQYF. CDR3 coding DNA: TGTGCCAGCAGCTTAGTGGCGGGAGGATCCTACGAGCAGTACTTC. This sequence joins TRBV11-2 and TRBJ2-7; 8 nucleotides line up with TRBD2. V shed 1 base and J 1 base; nucleotides not matched to a gene: 3. Germline V gives CDR1 SGHAT, CDR2 FQNNGV. The CDR3 has 15 residues. The complete variable domain, with remaining parts taken from reference TRBV11-2 and TRBJ2-7, reads EAGVAQSPRYKIIEKRQSVAFWCNPISGHATLYWYQQILGQGPKLLIQFQNNGVVDDSQLPKDRFSAERLKGVDSTLKIQPAKLEDSAVYLCASSLVAGGSYEQYFGPGTRLTVT.